These T cell receptor beta chains were read from a single sample in a study of blood T cell repertoires in COVID-19. The protocol was immunoSEQ multiplex PCR, while the TCRdb copy is restricted to in-frame clones and leaves out a portion. The repertoire includes 200,000 to 300,000 clones, about nine tenths of them detected once, and around 7.2% sits in the top ten. Input material: peripheral blood. The receptors here all came from a man in his 60s who had recovered from COVID-19. The CDR3 runs from the conserved cysteine through the conserved F or W. A D gene is named only where the DNA matches it firmly. The size of a clone is reported for some rows only, either as once, few or many, or as a class for expanded clones.

D | J | size | V | CDR3 | DNA
- | TRBJ2-3 | once | TRBV18 | CASSLRVDTQYF | TGTGCCAGCTCACTCAGGGTGGATACGCAGTATTTT
- | TRBJ2-1 | - | TRBV20-1 | CSATEQHNEQFF | TGCAGTGCTACTGAACAGCACAATGAGCAGTTCTTC
- | TRBJ2-7 | few | TRBV20-1 | CSATEGPRSYEQYF | TGCAGTGCTACTGAGGGGCCCCGTTCCTACGAGCAGTACTTC
- | TRBJ1-3 | few | TRBV3-1/TRBV3-2 | CASSQDPGVSGNTIYF | TGTGCCAGCAGCCAAGATCCGGGGGTTTCTGGAAACACCATATATTTT
- | TRBJ1-3 | - | TRBV6-5 | CASRDSSGNTIYF | TGTGCCAGCAGAGACAGCTCTGGAAACACCATATATTTT
TRBD2 | TRBJ2-1 | - | TRBV7-2 | CASSFNQRGGRQFF | TGTGCCAGCAGCTTTAATCAGCGGGGTGGACGGCAGTTCTTC
- | TRBJ2-3 | - | TRBV5-1 | CASSLRRGGNTLTDTQYF | TGCGCCAGCAGCTTGCGGCGGGGTGGTAACACCCTCACAGATACGCAGTATTTT
TRBD2 | TRBJ2-3 | - | TRBV6-2/TRBV6-3 | CASSYGLATDTQYF | TGTGCCAGCAGTTACGGACTAGCCACAGATACGCAGTATTTT
- | TRBJ1-1 | - | TRBV7-8 | CASSHPFAGGENTEAFF | TGTGCCAGCAGCCACCCTTTTGCGGGGGGAGAGAACACTGAAGCTTTCTTT
TRBD1 | TRBJ1-2 | - | TRBV9 | CASSVGTGGIYGYTF | TGTGCCAGCAGCGTTGGGACAGGGGGTATCTATGGCTACACCTTC
- | TRBJ1-5 | few | TRBV6-5 | CASKEQGVQPQHF | TGTGCCAGCAAGGAACAGGGTGTGCAGCCCCAGCATTTT